This T cell receptor (beta chain) was recovered during a study of graft-versus-host responses after intestinal transplantation. On the study more broadly: Anti-thymocyte globulin induction, then tacrolimus and steroids for two to four years, went to all recipients. The study, taken as a whole, reports: After transplant, early declines in HvG clones were associated with peak levels of circulating GvH clones. Present in recipient marrow, GvH clones included some that appeared first in ileum or blood. Within allografts, high graft-versus-host to host-versus-graft clonal ratios were seen among patients with graft-donor T cell macrochimerism.

CDR3 length: 15 amino acids. From germline, CDR1 is MNHEY and CDR2 SMNVEV (reference sequence). V lost 6 bases and J 2 bases, leaving 17 bases between the germline ends. A note on this clone: Its antigen is unidentified.

The method was immunoSEQ multiplex PCR; TCRdb's version includes in-frame clones alone and lacks a portion of them. The sample records roughly 30,000 clones, 70% to 85% being singletons. The material was unstimulated CD8+ T cells sorted from spleen or lymph node cells, obtained before intestinal transplant. The genes are TRBV27 and TRBJ2-7; D is unresolved. This clonotype originated in a human donor who received an intestinal transplant. The chain's CDR3 is CASRARWSDAYEQYF. CDR3 nucleotides: TGTGCCAGCAGGGCCCGGTGGAGCGACGCCTACGAGCAGTACTTC.